This T cell receptor beta chain was documented in a study of radiotherapy plus CTLA-4 blockade in lung cancer. Libraries were prepared by immunoSEQ multiplex PCR; TCRdb keeps only in-frame clonotypes and omits some of them. Among under 45,000 clones listed, 79% were seen once. The CDR3 covers 14 residues. The germline V gene encodes CDR1 SGHNT and CDR2 YYREEE (reference sequence). Trimming cost V 4 bases and J 0 bases, with 9 bases left between them. V usage is TRBV5-4 and J usage is TRBJ2-3; a possible D gene is TRBD2 (5 bases). The input for sequencing was peripheral blood, taken from a patient treated with radiotherapy plus ipilimumab. The receptor was isolated from a human donor with non-small cell lung cancer that progressed on radiotherapy plus ipilimumab. The CDR3 protein is CASSGRTSTDTQYF. In nucleotides, the CDR3 is TGTGCCAGCAGCGGGCGGACTAGCACAGATACGCAGTATTTT. The whole variable domain, filled in from reference TRBV5-4 and TRBJ2-3, reads ETGVTQSPTHLIKTRGQQVTLRCSSQSGHNTVSWYQQALGQGPQFIFQYYREEENGRGNFPPRFSGLQFPNYSSELNVNALELDDSALYLCASSGRTSTDTQYFGPGTRLTVL.